Given below is one TCR beta chain in context. What it binds is unknown. The PCR ran on 60 Vbeta and 13 Jbeta primers. Only in-frame clones appear in the TCRdb table, and some are missing; sequencing was by immunoSEQ multiplex PCR. The sample yields approximately 100,000 clones, less than 85% seen once. All the people who gave samples were healthy bone marrow donors. This CDR3 is built from 15 residues. Per germline, CDR1 MNHEY and CDR2 SMNVEV (reference sequence). V trimming: 6 bases; J trimming: 0 bases; junction bases outside the gene matches: 5. The record originates from a study of cytomegalovirus exposure and HLA in healthy donors. General study findings and limits: Presence/absence analyses treated sequencing depth as roughly uniform across donors. In a later analysis, several top co-occurrence clusters appeared linked to parvovirus B19, influenza, CMV and Epstein-Barr virus. Prior analysis indicated that the majority of TCR beta V segments exhibited productivity approximately 87% or approximately 30% of the time.

The sequenced material came from PBMCs. V is TRBV27 and J is TRBJ1-5; TRBD1 matches 7 bases. This TCR derives from a woman aged 18-29 years in good health and CMV-seropositive. CDR3 coding DNA: TGTGCCAGCAGGGGGGGACAGTATAGCAATCAGCCCCAGCATTTT. Amino acid sequence: CASRGGQYSNQPQHF.